The TCR beta chain described here comes from a study of graft-versus-host responses after intestinal transplantation. CDR3 length: 15 amino acids. V gave up 5 bases and J gave up 5 bases; unmatched junction bases: 8. In germline, CDR1 is MNHEY, CDR2 SMNVEV (reference sequence). TCRdb keeps only in-frame clones here, not all; method: immunoSEQ multiplex PCR. The table shows 15,000 to 20,000 clones, with roughly 86% occurring only once. The sample was bone marrow, taken around 120 days after transplant. The TCR originated in a human patient who received an intestinal transplant, so some T cells may come from the graft donor. The chain carries TRBV27 and TRBJ2-7, with 11 bases lining up with TRBD2. The CDR3: CASSPLLAGEDEQYF. CDR3 DNA: TGTGCCAGCAGTCCCCTACTAGCGGGAGAAGACGAGCAGTACTTC.